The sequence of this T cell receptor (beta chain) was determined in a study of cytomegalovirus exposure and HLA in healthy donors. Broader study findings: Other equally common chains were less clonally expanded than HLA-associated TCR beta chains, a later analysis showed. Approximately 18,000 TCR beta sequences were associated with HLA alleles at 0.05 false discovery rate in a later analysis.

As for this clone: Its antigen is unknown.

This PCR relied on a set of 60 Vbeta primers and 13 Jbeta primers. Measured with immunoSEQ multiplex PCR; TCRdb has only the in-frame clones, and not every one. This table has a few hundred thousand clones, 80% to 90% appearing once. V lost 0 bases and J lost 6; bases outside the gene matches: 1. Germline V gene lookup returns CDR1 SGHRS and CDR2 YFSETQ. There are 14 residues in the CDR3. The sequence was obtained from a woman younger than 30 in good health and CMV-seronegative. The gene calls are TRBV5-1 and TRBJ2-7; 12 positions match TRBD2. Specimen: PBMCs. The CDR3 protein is CASSLALAGGEQYF. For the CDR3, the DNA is TGCGCCAGCAGCTTGGCACTAGCGGGGGGCGAGCAGTACTTC. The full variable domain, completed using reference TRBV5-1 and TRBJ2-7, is KAGVTQTPRYLIKTRGQQVTLSCSPISGHRSVSWYQQTPGQGLQFLFEYFSETQRNKGNFPGRFSGRQFSNSRSEMNVSTLELGDSALYLCASSLALAGGEQYFGPGTRLTVT.